The clone carrying this T cell receptor beta chain came up once. The CDR3 consists of 17 residues. Trimming cost V 0 bases and J 1 base; bases outside gene matches: 5. Per germline, CDR1 SGHRS and CDR2 YFSETQ. This specimen comes from a study of blood T cell repertoires in COVID-19. In the original workflow: Amplification of reference gene primers was used by the study to estimate nucleated cell counts. Measured with immunoSEQ multiplex PCR; TCRdb has only the in-frame clones, and not every one. V, J and clone size are taken as reported in that table, and D and trimming were inferred from the DNA itself. Of over 200,000 clones in the sample, over 70% are singletons; the top ten hold about 7.4%.

This chain joins TRBV5-1 and TRBJ2-5, with 11 positions matching TRBD1. The sample comprised peripheral blood. The receptor was isolated from a woman of 80 years or more with acute or convalescent COVID-19. DNA of the CDR3: TGCGCCAGCAGCTTGGAGAGGGGGACAGGGGGCCAAGAGACCCAGTACTTC. Translating it yields CASSLERGTGGQETQYF.